Following are 27 T cell receptor beta chains from one sample sequenced in a study of blood T cell repertoires in COVID-19. Data came from immunoSEQ multiplex PCR; TCRdb stores just in-frame clones and leaves some out. The sample shows about 76,000 clones, roughly 84% of them seen only once. The sample was peripheral blood. The receptor set was obtained from a man older than 75 with acute or convalescent COVID-19.

The chain uses TRBV19 and TRBJ2-7; 9 nucleotides agree with TRBD1. The ends lost 3 bases at V and 2 bases at J; junction bases unmatched: 5. This CDR3 region has 15 residues. CDR1 and CDR2 from the germline V gene are LNHDA and SQIVND (reference sequence). DNA of the CDR3: TGTGCCAGTAGTATTGGCGGGACAGGGACCTACGAGCAGTACTTC. Translation: CASSIGGTGTYEQYF.

The chain joins TRBV4-1 to TRBJ1-2; 7 positions agree with TRBD1. Germline V gene lookup returns CDR1 MGHRA and CDR2 YSYEKL. The V gene end was trimmed by 0 bases and the J gene end by 4 bases; junction bases not matched to a gene: 5. The CDR3 contains 15 residues. The DNA of the CDR3 is TGCGCCAGCAGCCAAGAGAGGGGGCCCAGCTATGGCTACACCTTC. Protein: CASSQERGPSYGYTF.

This chain connects TRBV7-3 to TRBJ2-1; 9 bases align to TRBD2. CDR1 and CDR2 from the germline V gene are SGHTA and FQGTGA. The length of the CDR3 is 15 residues. The J segment lost 0 bases and the V segment lost 5 bases, leaving 2 bases of the junction unmatched. Written as DNA, the CDR3 is TGTGCCAGCAGCCTAGCGGGGAGCTCCTACAATGAGCAGTTCTTC. Translation: CASSLAGSSYNEQFF.

The J gene is TRBJ2-1, the V gene TRBV7-2; D is unresolved. Germline values: CDR1 SGHTA, CDR2 FQGNSA. The CDR3 is 13 residues long. The V end lost 6 bases, the J end lost 6 bases, and 12 bases lay between the germline ends. CDR3 in amino acids: CASSSRHSNEQFF. CDR3 coding DNA: TGTGCCAGCAGTTCACGCCACAGCAATGAGCAGTTCTTC.

The rearrangement links TRBV6-1 to TRBJ1-2; 9 bases are shared with TRBD1. Per the germline V gene, CDR1 is MNHNS and CDR2 is SASEGT. The CDR3 consists of 17 residues. J lost 4 bases, V lost 3 bases, and 12 bases had no gene match. The CDR3 DNA follows: TGTGCCAGCAGTGACGACAGTTCCGGGACAGGGATCTATGGCTACACCTTC. Amino acid sequence: CASSDDSSGTGIYGYTF.

This clone was found a few times. The chain recombines TRBV12-3 or TRBV12-4 with TRBJ1-6; no firm D call. This CDR3 is 13 amino acids long. V was clipped by 0 bases and J by 8 bases, with 5 bases between them. CDR3 in amino acids: CASSLAVDSPLHF. The CDR3, as DNA: TGTGCCAGCAGTTTAGCCGTAGATTCACCCCTCCACTTT.

The gene calls are TRBV28 and TRBJ1-1; possibly TRBD1 for D (5 bases). The CDR3 runs 14 residues. V was pared by 4 bases and J by 4 bases, with 13 bases between. Looked up from germline, CDR1 is MDHEN and CDR2 is SYDVKM. The CDR3 is CASSSAGLSTEAFF. The CDR3 DNA reads as TGTGCCAGCAGTTCTGCAGGGCTGAGCACTGAAGCTTTCTTT.

This sequence joins TRBV12-3 or TRBV12-4 and TRBJ2-7; no clear D. The CDR3 is 12 amino acids. Trimming cost V 2 bases and J 9 bases, with 11 bases left between them. The CDR3 sequence is CASSLHGSGQYF. The CDR3 coding sequence is TGTGCCAGCAGTTTACACGGATCAGGGCAGTACTTC.

The chain recombines TRBV29-1 with TRBJ2-7, with D maybe TRBD1 (5 bases). Germline values: CDR1 SQVTM, CDR2 ANQGSEA. The CDR3 sequence is 14 residues long. Trimming cost V 0 bases and J 3 bases, with 12 bases left between them. The CDR3 here is CSVEDRSRDYEQYF. The CDR3 DNA is TGCAGCGTTGAAGATCGGAGCAGGGACTACGAGCAGTACTTC.

The rearrangement joins TRBV7-9 to TRBJ1-6, with a tentative D call TRBD1 (6 bases). CDR3 length equals 13 residues. CDR1 SEHNR and CDR2 FQNEAQ come from the germline V gene (reference sequence). V was shortened by 0 bases and J by 10 bases, with 7 bases between the two germline ends. CDR3 in amino acids: CASSLATGSPLHF. The CDR3 DNA follows: TGTGCCAGCAGCTTAGCTACAGGGTCACCCCTCCACTTT.

This clone was seen at least ten times. This rearrangement joins TRBV6-1 to TRBJ2-5; TRBD1 agrees at 8 bases. The trim removed 3 bases at V and 5 bases at J, leaving 8 bases unmatched. Germline V gives CDR1 MNHNS, CDR2 SASEGT. CDR3 length equals 15 residues. CDR3 coding DNA: TGTGCCAGCAGTGAGCAGGGGGCGCTTAGTGAGACCCAGTACTTC. Its translation: CASSEQGALSETQYF.

The chain uses TRBV6-5 and TRBJ1-2, with D unresolved. Germline CDR1 reads MNHEY; CDR2 reads SVGAGI. Trimming took off 4 bases at V and 0 bases at J, with 9 bases between the two ends. This CDR3 spans 14 amino acids. In DNA, the CDR3 is TGTGCCAGCAGTTCCAACAGAGCTAACTATGGCTACACCTTC. Translated: CASSSNRANYGYTF.

J is TRBJ1-3 and V is TRBV4-3, with TRBD1 as a possible D gene (6 bases). Trimming shortened V by 5 bases and J by 2 bases, and 16 bases separated the two germline ends. The CDR3 loop spans 16 amino acids. CDR1 and CDR2 (germline): LGHNA, YSLEER. The CDR3 DNA follows: TGCGCCAGCAGCGAAAAAACAGGGTTTGCTGGAAACACCATATATTTT. Protein sequence: CASSEKTGFAGNTIYF.

The chain joins TRBV5-1 to TRBJ2-7, with 7 bases matching TRBD1. V was pared by 2 bases and J by 3 bases, with 5 bases of the junction left unmatched. The CDR3 is 14 residues long. From germline, CDR1 is SGHRS and CDR2 YFSETQ. The CDR3: CASSFTGTDYEQYF. In nucleotides, the CDR3 is TGCGCCAGCAGCTTCACCGGGACAGACTACGAGCAGTACTTC.

As for this clone: One end of the junction does not line up with germline, which may come from a read error. This chain uses TRBV5-1 with TRBJ2-7; possibly TRBD2 for D (5 bases). Germline assignment: CDR1 SGHRS and CDR2 YFSETQ. The CDR3 spans 13 residues. CDR3 protein: CVSSLDGNYEQYF. The CDR3 DNA is TGCGTCAGCAGCTTGGACGGGAACTACGAGCAGTACTTC.

The V and J genes are TRBV19 and TRBJ2-3, with D tentatively TRBD1 (5 bases). V lost 6 bases, J lost 2 bases, and 15 bases lay in between. The CDR3 is made up of 15 amino acids. Germline V gene lookup returns CDR1 LNHDA and CDR2 SQIVND (reference sequence). The CDR3 nucleotides are TGTGCCAGTAGCACAAAGTCAGGGTTCACAGATACGCAGTATTTT. It specifies CASSTKSGFTDTQYF.

This chain links TRBV4-3 with TRBJ2-3, with D unclear. This CDR3 comprises 14 residues. Germline V gene lookup returns CDR1 LGHNA and CDR2 YSLEER. With 1 base removed from V and 3 bases from J, the gap between germline ends came to 8 bases. This chain's CDR3 is CASSQVGTTDTQYF. CDR3 nucleotides: TGCGCCAGCAGCCAAGTTGGCACGACAGATACGCAGTATTTT.

The chain employs TRBV7-3 and TRBJ1-1, with TRBD1 matching over 9 bases. Trimming cost V 5 bases and J 1 base; bases outside gene matches: 2. Per germline, CDR1 SGHTA and CDR2 FQGTGA. The CDR3 sequence is 14 residues long. CDR3: CASSPGQGNTEAFF. The CDR3, as DNA: TGTGCCAGCAGCCCGGGACAGGGGAACACTGAAGCTTTCTTT.

V usage is TRBV5-1 and J usage is TRBJ2-7; D may be TRBD1 (7 bases). This CDR3 has 15 residues. Germline V gene lookup returns CDR1 SGHRS and CDR2 YFSETQ. With 0 bases removed from V and 4 bases from J, the gap between germline ends came to 14 bases. The CDR3 loop is CASSLEETGRYEQYF. The CDR3 nucleotides are TGCGCCAGCAGCTTGGAGGAGACAGGGAGGTACGAGCAGTACTTC.

In its sample, this clone was seen once. The rearrangement links TRBV5-1 to TRBJ1-4; D is possibly TRBD1 (6 bases). Germline lookup yields CDR1 SGHRS and CDR2 YFSETQ. V was cut by 3 bases and J by 5 bases, with 11 bases left in between. The CDR3 length is 14 residues. The CDR3 loop reads CASSSWTDNEKLFF. The CDR3, as DNA: TGCGCCAGCAGCTCCTGGACAGACAATGAAAAACTGTTTTTT.

This chain joins TRBV7-3 and TRBJ2-3; 8 bases line up with TRBD2. J gave up 1 base and V 3 bases, and 3 bases lay outside the gene matches. Germline CDR1 and CDR2: SGHTA and FQGTGA. This CDR3 comprises 15 residues. In nucleotides, the CDR3 is TGTGCCAGCAGCTTCGCGGGGGGCCGCACAGATACGCAGTATTTT. The encoded protein is CASSFAGGRTDTQYF.

This chain links TRBV7-2 with TRBJ2-3; D may be TRBD2 (7 bases). CDR1 is SGHTA, CDR2 FQGNSA, per germline. This CDR3 has 17 amino acids. The V end lost 1 base, the J end lost 5 bases, and 19 bases lay between the germline ends. CDR3 coding DNA: TGTGCCAGCAGCTTAGGGGGGGGCGGCCGGTCTGGAGATACGCAGTATTTT. This encodes CASSLGGGGRSGDTQYF.

This rearrangement joins TRBV30 to TRBJ1-5, with 7 bases matching TRBD1. The germline gives CDR1 GTSNPN, CDR2 SVGIG (reference sequence). This CDR3 comprises 14 residues. The junction had 5 bases not matched to a gene; V was cut back by 6 bases and J by 0 bases. The CDR3 region has the DNA TGTGCCTGCGGGGGACAGAATAGCAATCAGCCCCAGCATTTT. This gives the protein CACGGQNSNQPQHF.

The V call is TRBV19, the J call TRBJ2-2; 7 nucleotides agree with TRBD2. CDR3 size: 16 residues. The trim removed 5 bases at V and 6 bases at J, leaving 12 bases unmatched. Germline V lookup: CDR1 LNHDA, CDR2 SQIVND (reference sequence). CDR3 amino acids: CASSLLSGRIPGELFF. CDR3 nucleotides: TGTGCCAGTAGTCTGCTTTCCGGGAGGATACCCGGGGAGCTGTTTTTT.

This chain joins TRBV6-2 or TRBV6-3 and TRBJ2-3, with 9 nucleotides matching TRBD1. Germline trimming cut 6 bases from V and 5 bases from J; bases unmatched to any gene: 9. The germline gives CDR1 MNHEY, CDR2 SVGEGT. CDR3 length: 15 residues. The DNA for the CDR3 is TGTGCCAGCAGCCCCAAGGGGACAGGGATAGATACGCAGTATTTT. The encoded protein is CASSPKGTGIDTQYF.

The V and J genes are TRBV27 and TRBJ1-2, with 8 bases matching TRBD1. Germline V gene sequence: CDR1 MNHEY, CDR2 SMNVEV (reference sequence). This CDR3 region has 17 residues. Germline trimming cut 0 bases from V and 1 base from J; bases unmatched to any gene: 7. The CDR3 sequence: CASSLSPGQGNNYGYTF. CDR3 nucleotide sequence: TGTGCCAGCAGTTTATCGCCCGGACAGGGAAATAACTATGGCTACACCTTC.

The rearrangement uses TRBV6-2 or TRBV6-3 and TRBJ2-7; TRBD1 matches at 7 bases. Looked up from germline, CDR1 is MNHEY and CDR2 is SVGEGT. With 2 bases clipped from V and 1 base from J, the junction kept 11 bases outside the gene matches. There are 17 residues in the CDR3. The DNA for the CDR3 is TGTGCCAGCAGTTACGAGACAGGGCGCCCCCAATCCTACGAGCAGTACTTC. It specifies CASSYETGRPQSYEQYF.